The 11 T cell receptor beta chains below come from one sample, sequenced in a study of blood T cell repertoires in COVID-19. Only in-frame clones appear in the TCRdb table, and some are missing; sequencing was by immunoSEQ multiplex PCR. The sample lists around 140,000 clones, just over 85% occurring once. Source material: PBMCs or T cells enriched from blood (not recorded which). These receptors were obtained from a man aged 50 to 59 who had recovered from COVID-19.

V is TRBV7-2 and J is TRBJ1-1; 8 positions agree with TRBD1. This CDR3 comprises 16 residues. The V segment lost 5 bases and the J segment 5 bases; nucleotides outside the gene matches: 13. From germline, CDR1 is SGHTA and CDR2 FQGNSA. The CDR3 DNA reads TGTGCCAGCAGCGCCCTCCCAGGGGGCGCCGGGACTGAAGCTTTCTTT. This sequence encodes CASSALPGGAGTEAFF.

This chain links TRBV6-5 with TRBJ1-2, with 7 bases matching TRBD1. Unmatched junction bases numbered 4, after V lost 5 bases and J lost 4 bases. Germline-derived CDR1 and CDR2 are MNHEY and SVGAGI. CDR3 length: 13 residues. DNA for the CDR3: TGTGCCAGCAGTCCCGAGGGGGCCTATGGCTACACCTTC. Its translation is CASSPEGAYGYTF.

This chain connects TRBV28 to TRBJ1-4, with TRBD1 identical over 7 bases. The CDR3 loop spans 14 amino acids. CDR1 is MDHEN and CDR2 is SYDVKM in the germline V gene. The trim removed 5 bases at V and 4 bases at J, leaving 4 bases unmatched. This CDR3 reads CASSRQGINEKLFF. CDR3 DNA: TGTGCCAGCAGTCGACAGGGAATTAATGAAAAACTGTTTTTT.

The chain uses TRBV11-2 and TRBJ2-7; 8 bases are a match to TRBD1. V lost 1 base, J lost 6 bases, and 8 bases stayed unmatched. Germline CDR1 reads SGHAT; CDR2 reads FQNNGV. The CDR3 runs 15 residues. The CDR3 sequence is CASSLVPGQAVEQYF. As DNA, the CDR3 is TGTGCCAGCAGCTTAGTCCCGGGACAGGCGGTCGAGCAGTACTTC.

Regarding this clone: At the DNA level, this CDR3 is encoded by other sequences in the same sample as well. This chain joins TRBV9 and TRBJ1-1; 8 nucleotides align to TRBD1. The ends lost 0 bases at V and 2 bases at J; junction bases unmatched: 3. The V gene's germline CDR1 is SGDLS and CDR2 YYNGEE. This CDR3 contains 15 residues. The CDR3 reads CASSVGGQGNTEAFF. The CDR3 coding sequence is TGTGCCAGCAGCGTAGGAGGACAGGGAAACACTGAAGCTTTCTTT.

The chain is built from TRBV7-9 and TRBJ2-4; 8 nucleotides align to TRBD1. Germline V lookup: CDR1 SEHNR, CDR2 FQNEAQ (reference sequence). This CDR3 has 16 amino acids. V was pared by 4 bases and J by 3 bases, with 8 bases of the junction left unmatched. The CDR3 DNA is TGTGCCAGCAGCTCCCTCCTGACAGGGGACAAAAACATTCAGTACTTC. Amino acids: CASSSLLTGDKNIQYF.

The CDR3 is CASSADGGMASEQYF. CDR3 DNA sequence: TGTGCCAGCAGTGCCGATGGCGGGATGGCGAGCGAGCAGTACTTC. J is TRBJ2-7 and V is TRBV2; perhaps TRBD2 as D (6 bases). The CDR3 is 15 residues long. Germline V CDR1 and CDR2: SNHLY, FYNNEI. V shed 4 bases and J shed 6 bases, with 19 bases lying between them.

On this clone itself: The same CDR3 also results from other DNA sequences found in this sample. The chain has TRBV18 and TRBJ1-6; 9 bases fit TRBD1. CDR3 length: 14 amino acids. V gave up 6 bases and J gave up 7 bases; unmatched junction bases: 4. Germline CDR1 KGHSH, CDR2 LQKENI. The CDR3 region is CASSRDRANSPLHF. CDR3 nucleotide sequence: TGTGCCAGCTCTCGGGACAGGGCCAATTCACCCCTCCACTTT.

This chain uses TRBV4-3 with TRBJ1-3; the D is unclear. Per germline, CDR1 LGHNA and CDR2 YSLEER. CDR3 length equals 16 residues. With 0 bases removed from V and 8 bases from J, the gap between germline ends came to 17 bases. DNA for the CDR3: TGCGCCAGCAGCCAAGATGTCGGGGAGCGATTCGACACCATATATTTT. Translated, it gives CASSQDVGERFDTIYF.

The genes are TRBV7-2 and TRBJ1-2, with D possibly matching TRBD1 (6 bases). The germline V and J ends were trimmed by 0 bases and 0 bases, with 8 bases remaining between them. CDR1 and CDR2 from the germline V gene are SGHTA and FQGNSA. The CDR3 runs to 15 residues. CDR3 sequence (DNA): TGTGCCAGCAGCTTAGCCCCAGGGGCTAACTATGGCTACACCTTC. Protein product: CASSLAPGANYGYTF. Based on the CDR3 plus reference TRBV7-2 and TRBJ1-2, the full variable domain is GAGVSQSPSNKVTEKGKDVELRCDPISGHTALYWYRQSLGQGLEFLIYFQGNSAPDKSGLPSDRFSAERTGGSVSTLTIQRTQQEDSAVYLCASSLAPGANYGYTFGSGTRLTVV.

The chain links TRBV7-2 to TRBJ1-5; D call uncertain. Trimming took off 5 bases at V and 3 bases at J, with 20 bases between the two ends. Germline CDR1 is SGHTA and CDR2 is FQGNSA. The CDR3 is made up of 17 amino acids. The CDR3 region has the DNA TGTGCCAGCAGCCCCTCATTAGGTCAGGCCCACAATCAGCCCCAGCATTTT. Translating it yields CASSPSLGQAHNQPQHF.